Below are 7 T cell receptor beta chains sequenced from a single sample in a study of CD8+ T cells in alopecia areata. Treatment given: oral pan-JAK inhibitor, 5-10 mg twice daily. It was cDNA, reverse transcribed from extracted RNA, that served as the sequencing template. Repertoires were generated with immunoSEQ multiplex PCR, while TCRdb's copy carries only in-frame clones and drops some. The repertoire holds 150,000 to 200,000 clones, with about 60% as singletons. The starting material was CD8+ T cells sorted from blood, obtained at week 24, from a patient treated with tofacitinib. Receptors were obtained from a human donor with alopecia areata.

This clone has only a few counts. The chain links TRBV7-9 to TRBJ2-5; D remains unclear. Per germline, CDR1 SEHNR and CDR2 FQNEAQ (reference sequence). The CDR3 runs to 13 residues. V was shortened by 5 bases and J by 0 bases, with 7 bases between the two germline ends. The CDR3: CASSGRDQETQYF. The CDR3 DNA sequence: TGTGCCAGCAGCGGCCGCGACCAAGAGACCCAGTACTTC.

The chain has TRBV29-1 and TRBJ2-2; D ambiguous. Trimming took 2 bases from V and 6 from J, leaving 4 bases between them. CDR1 is SQVTM, CDR2 ANQGSEA, per germline. The CDR3 length is 11 residues. This chain's CDR3 is CSVEHAGELFF. For the CDR3, the DNA is TGCAGCGTTGAACATGCCGGGGAGCTGTTTTTT.

The chain is built from TRBV6-5 and TRBJ2-5; D not resolved. This CDR3 has 14 amino acids. CDR1 MNHEY and CDR2 SVGAGI come from the germline V gene. Between the trimmed V and J ends, which lost 6 bases and 2 bases, there was a span of 13 bases. The CDR3 nucleotides are TGTGCCAGCAGCCCCTGGGGTGGGCAAGAGACCCAGTACTTC. This gives the protein CASSPWGGQETQYF.

V is TRBV25-1 and J is TRBJ2-7; 7 bases map to TRBD1. The germline CDR1 and CDR2 sequences are MGHDK and SYGVNS. This CDR3 comprises 13 residues. V was pared by 4 bases and J by 6 bases, with 6 bases of the junction left unmatched. This CDR3 reads CASSGGTVSEQYF. The DNA of the CDR3 is TGTGCCAGCAGTGGTGGGACAGTAAGCGAGCAGTACTTC.

This clone was seen once. The chain is built from TRBV11-2 and TRBJ1-2, with D unresolved. Germline-derived CDR1 and CDR2 are SGHAT and FQNNGV. V lost 8 bases, J lost 3 bases, and 19 bases lay in between. The CDR3 has 15 amino acids. CDR3 nucleotide sequence: TGTGCCAGCCGGGCCGGGATCGATTGGGACTATGGCTACACCTTC. Encoded protein: CASRAGIDWDYGYTF.

The chain couples TRBV29-1 to TRBJ2-2; possibly TRBD1 for D (7 bases). The germline V and J ends were trimmed by 6 bases and 3 bases, with 23 bases remaining between them. Germline CDR1 SQVTM, CDR2 ANQGSEA. This CDR3 spans 17 amino acids. The CDR3 is CSVGGEQGTSHTGELFF. In DNA form, the CDR3 reads TGCAGCGTCGGCGGGGAACAGGGGACATCCCACACCGGGGAGCTGTTTTTT.

CDR3 sequence (DNA): TGCGCCAGCAGCCCCCTACAGGGGAGCTCCTACGAGCAGTACTTC. Residues: CASSPLQGSSYEQYF. V and J are TRBV4-1 and TRBJ2-7; TRBD1 aligns across 7 bases. With 4 bases clipped from V and 0 bases from J, the junction kept 6 bases outside the gene matches. Per the germline V gene, CDR1 is MGHRA and CDR2 is YSYEKL. The CDR3 contains 15 residues.